Shown below are 23 T cell receptor beta chains from a single sample sequenced in a study of CXCR3-negative and CXCR3-positive naive CD8 T cells. Libraries were UMI-labeled 5' RACE TRB cDNA. TCRdb reprocessed the 5' RACE reads and keeps a single row for each CDR3 protein, giving no DNA. This repertoire comprises more than 65,000 distinct CDR3 sequences; its ten largest clones make up around 1.4%. The sample was naive CXCR3- CD8+ T cells from blood. Subset described: CD45RO-CCR7+CD27+CD95- naive CD8+ T cells lacking CXCR3 (TNR3-). All receptors derive from a human donor in good health. Some clones in this sample may be carry-over from other donors' samples.

This rearrangement joins TRBV29-1 to TRBJ1-5; TCRdb's D gene call, TRBD1, goes unchecked for lack of DNA. The germline gives CDR1 SQVTM, CDR2 ANQGSEA. This CDR3 has 14 amino acids. The CDR3 here is CSVWTGGSNQPQHF. Supplemented by reference TRBV29-1 and TRBJ1-5, the full variable domain reads SAVISQKPSRDICQRGTSLTIQCQVDSQVTMMFWYRQQPGQSLTLIATANQGSEATYESGFVIDKFPISRPNLTFSTLTVSNMSPEDSSIYLCSVWTGGSNQPQHFGDGTRLSIL.

V gene TRBV11-2 combines with J gene TRBJ2-1; TCRdb gives TRBD2 as the D gene, but with no DNA this cannot be confirmed. There are 14 residues in the CDR3. CDR1 and CDR2 from the germline V gene are SGHAT and FQNNGV. The CDR3 spells CASSFSGGYNEQFF.

V and J are TRBV15 and TRBJ2-7; TCRdb reports TRBD1, a call that lacks DNA to check it against. Germline V lookup: CDR1 LNHNV, CDR2 YYDKDF (reference sequence). The CDR3 is 18 residues long. The CDR3 reads CATSRDSNTGTASHEQYF.

V is TRBV11-3 and J is TRBJ1-1; with no DNA, the TCRdb D assignment of TRBD1 cannot be verified. In germline, CDR1 is SGHNT, CDR2 YENEEA. The CDR3 contains 13 residues. CDR3 amino acids: CASSWTRNTEAFF. The entire variable domain, with the rest obtained from reference TRBV11-3 and TRBJ1-1, is as follows: EAGVVQSPRYKIIEKKQPVAFWCNPISGHNTLYWYLQNLGQGPELLIRYENEEAVDDSQLPKDRFSAERLKGVDSTLKIQPAELGDSAVYLCASSWTRNTEAFFGQGTRLTVV.

The rearrangement links TRBV20-1 to TRBJ2-7. The V gene's germline CDR1 is DFQATT and CDR2 SNEGSKA (reference sequence). This CDR3 has 12 residues. The CDR3 region is CSARLLEYEQYF.

The rearrangement uses TRBV13 and TRBJ1-2. This CDR3 region has 13 residues. In germline, CDR1 is PRHDT, CDR2 FYEKMQ (reference sequence). The CDR3 sequence is CASRILSSYGYTF.

The chain recombines TRBV4-2 with TRBJ2-2; TCRdb indicates TRBD1, and absent DNA this call remains unverified. Per the germline V gene, CDR1 is LGHNA and CDR2 is YNFKEQ. The CDR3 is 16 residues long. CDR3 protein: CASSPWTGKNTGELFF.

The chain recombines TRBV7-2 with TRBJ2-5; TCRdb lists TRBD2, though no DNA is available to test this call. Germline CDR1 is SGHTA and CDR2 is FQGNSA. This CDR3 has 19 residues. CDR3 region: CASSSSALPGLDVRETQYF.

The chain combines TRBV20-1 with TRBJ2-3; TCRdb picks TRBD2, but there is no DNA to check that call. CDR1 is DFQATT and CDR2 is SNEGSKA in the germline V gene (reference sequence). The CDR3 runs to 16 residues. Here the CDR3 reads CSARDGSGGETDTQYF.

V usage is TRBV29-1 and J usage is TRBJ1-2; TCRdb outputs TRBD1, but without DNA this stays unchecked. Germline CDR1 and CDR2: SQVTM and ANQGSEA. The CDR3 is 11 amino acids. The CDR3 is CSADRGYGYTF.

This chain joins TRBV27 and TRBJ1-1; TCRdb designates TRBD1, a call that cannot be tested without DNA. CDR3 length equals 13 residues. Per germline, CDR1 MNHEY and CDR2 SMNVEV (reference sequence). The CDR3 reads CASRTGTNTEAFF.

V usage is TRBV7-6 and J usage is TRBJ2-7; the D call of TRBD2 rests on TCRdb alone, since no DNA is present to check it. Germline loops: CDR1 SGHVS, CDR2 FNYEAQ. CDR3 size: 16 residues. The CDR3 here is CASSPYPGTSGYEQYF.

The chain recombines TRBV4-1 with TRBJ2-7; absent DNA, TCRdb's TRBD2 call cannot be checked. CDR1 is MGHRA and CDR2 is YSYEKL in the germline V gene. The CDR3 has 15 residues. CDR3 loop: CASSRGLAEAYEQYF.

This chain uses TRBV28 with TRBJ1-2. Germline V gene sequence: CDR1 MDHEN, CDR2 SYDVKM. This CDR3 has 12 amino acids. CDR3 protein: CASSLDWTGYTF.

V usage is TRBV27 and J usage is TRBJ2-7; there is no DNA to check the TCRdb D call of TRBD1. This CDR3 spans 13 amino acids. The germline gives CDR1 MNHEY, CDR2 SMNVEV (reference sequence). CDR3 region: CASSSDRDYEQYF.

This chain's CDR3 is CASSPPGSLVYEQYF. This chain uses TRBV18 with TRBJ2-7. Germline CDR1 is KGHSH and CDR2 is LQKENI. The CDR3 loop spans 15 amino acids.

V and J are TRBV9 and TRBJ1-1; checking the TCRdb D call of TRBD1 is not possible without DNA. Germline CDR1 and CDR2: SGDLS and YYNGEE. The CDR3 runs 14 residues. CDR3 protein: CASRPDNVPTEAFF.

The chain has TRBV29-1 and TRBJ2-7; TCRdb reports TRBD1, a call that lacks DNA to check it against. The CDR3 consists of 16 residues. Germline CDR1 SQVTM, CDR2 ANQGSEA. CDR3 sequence reads: CSVGAVLGRGTYEQYF.

This chain connects TRBV6-2 or TRBV6-3 to TRBJ1-5; TCRdb's assignment of TRBD1 cannot be checked, as there is no DNA. CDR3 length equals 15 residues. The germline V gene has CDR1 MNHEY and CDR2 SVGEGT. The CDR3: CASTVNRGLDQPQHF.

The chain is built from TRBV11-3 and TRBJ1-1; TCRdb picks TRBD1, but there is no DNA to check that call. CDR1 and CDR2 from the germline V gene are SGHNT and YENEEA. The CDR3 contains 13 residues. The CDR3: CASSLTVGAYTFF.

The V gene is TRBV20-1, the J gene TRBJ2-1. This CDR3 has 11 amino acids. CDR1 and CDR2 (germline): DFQATT, SNEGSKA (reference sequence). The CDR3 sequence: CSASAENEQFF.

The CDR3 protein is CASSYFRTGGYEQYF. The V call is TRBV28, the J call TRBJ2-7; TCRdb selects TRBD1, and the lack of DNA leaves this call unchecked. This CDR3 comprises 15 residues. CDR1 is MDHEN and CDR2 is SYDVKM in the germline V gene.

The chain recombines TRBV28 with TRBJ1-1; TCRdb designates TRBD1, a call that cannot be tested without DNA. The CDR3 covers 18 residues. Germline V gene lookup returns CDR1 MDHEN and CDR2 SYDVKM. CDR3 region: CASSLSPYYAGGNTEAFF.